This TCR beta chain was captured by sequencing in a study of T cells after yellow fever vaccination. Trimming stripped 1 base from V and 8 bases from J, with 12 bases between. CDR1 is LNHNV, CDR2 YYDKDF, per germline (reference sequence). CDR3 size: 14 residues. It was through 5'RACE template switching that TCR cDNA was made, with a universal primer site and UMIs added. TCRdb used MiXCR to reprocess the 5' RACE reads, holding one entry per CDR3 protein. The data show 250,000 or so distinct CDR3 sequences, about 3.9% seen once. This clonotype showed up just a few times. The sequences come from PBMCs, collected 15 days after the yellow fever booster vaccination. The chain uses TRBV15 and TRBJ2-1; perhaps TRBD2 as D (5 bases). The receptor comes from a man between 18 and 29 years old who received the YFV17D yellow fever vaccine. CDR3 DNA sequence: TGTGCCACCAGCAGAGTACTAGAGTACCATGAGCAGTTCTTC. Its translation is CATSRVLEYHEQFF.